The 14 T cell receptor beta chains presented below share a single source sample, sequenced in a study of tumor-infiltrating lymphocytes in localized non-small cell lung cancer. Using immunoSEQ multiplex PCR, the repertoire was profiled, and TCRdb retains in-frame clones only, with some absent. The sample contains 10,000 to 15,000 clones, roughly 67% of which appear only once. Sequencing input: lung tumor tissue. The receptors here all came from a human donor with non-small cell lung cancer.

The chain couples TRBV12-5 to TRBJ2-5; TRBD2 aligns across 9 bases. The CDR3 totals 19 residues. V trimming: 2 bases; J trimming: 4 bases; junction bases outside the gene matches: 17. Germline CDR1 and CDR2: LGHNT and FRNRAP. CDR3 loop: CASGLFYSTAGGSPETQYF. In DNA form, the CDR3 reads TGTGCTAGTGGTTTGTTTTATTCTACGGCGGGAGGGTCCCCAGAGACCCAGTACTTC.

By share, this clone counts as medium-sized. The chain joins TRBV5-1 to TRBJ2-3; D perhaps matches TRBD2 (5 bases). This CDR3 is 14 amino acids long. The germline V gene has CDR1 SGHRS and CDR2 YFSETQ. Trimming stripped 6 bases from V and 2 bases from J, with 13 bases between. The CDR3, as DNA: TGCGCCAGCATCCCAGGAGGCTACACAGATACGCAGTATTTT. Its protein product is CASIPGGYTDTQYF.

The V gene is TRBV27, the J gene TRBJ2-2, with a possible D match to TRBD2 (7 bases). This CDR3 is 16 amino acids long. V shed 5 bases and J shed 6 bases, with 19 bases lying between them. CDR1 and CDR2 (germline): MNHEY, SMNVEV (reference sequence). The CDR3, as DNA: TGTGCCAGCAGTCTCTGGGGGGGCGGTATTGCCGGGGAGCTGTTTTTT. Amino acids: CASSLWGGGIAGELFF.

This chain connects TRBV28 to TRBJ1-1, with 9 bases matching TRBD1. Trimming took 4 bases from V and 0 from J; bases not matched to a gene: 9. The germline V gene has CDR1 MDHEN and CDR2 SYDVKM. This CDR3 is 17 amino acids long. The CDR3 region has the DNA TGTGCCAGCAGTTCCGCCGGGACAGGGACGATGAACACTGAAGCTTTCTTT. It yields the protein CASSSAGTGTMNTEAFF.

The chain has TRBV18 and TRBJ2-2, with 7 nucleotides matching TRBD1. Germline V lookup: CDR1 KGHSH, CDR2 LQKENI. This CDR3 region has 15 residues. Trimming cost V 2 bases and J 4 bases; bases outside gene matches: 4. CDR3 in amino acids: CASSPGTEITGELFF. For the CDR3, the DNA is TGTGCCAGCTCACCAGGGACAGAAATCACCGGGGAGCTGTTTTTT.

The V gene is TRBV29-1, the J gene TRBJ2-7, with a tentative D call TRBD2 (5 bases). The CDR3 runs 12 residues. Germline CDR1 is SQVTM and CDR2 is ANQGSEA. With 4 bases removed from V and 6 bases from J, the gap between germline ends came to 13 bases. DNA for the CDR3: TGCAGCGTTGGAACTAGTCCGGTCGAGCAGTACTTC. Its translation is CSVGTSPVEQYF.

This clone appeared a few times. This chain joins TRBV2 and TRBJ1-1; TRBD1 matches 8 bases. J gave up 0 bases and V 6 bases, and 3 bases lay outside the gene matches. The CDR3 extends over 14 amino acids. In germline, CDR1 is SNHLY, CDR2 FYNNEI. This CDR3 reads CASSADRVNTEAFF. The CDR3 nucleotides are TGTGCCAGCAGCGCGGACAGGGTGAACACTGAAGCTTTCTTT.

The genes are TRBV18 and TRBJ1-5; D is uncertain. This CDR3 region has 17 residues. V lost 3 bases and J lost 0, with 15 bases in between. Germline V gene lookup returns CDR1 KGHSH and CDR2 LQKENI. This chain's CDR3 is CASSPVSPGGSNQPQHF. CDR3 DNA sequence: TGTGCCAGCTCACCGGTCTCGCCAGGCGGTAGCAATCAGCCCCAGCATTTT.

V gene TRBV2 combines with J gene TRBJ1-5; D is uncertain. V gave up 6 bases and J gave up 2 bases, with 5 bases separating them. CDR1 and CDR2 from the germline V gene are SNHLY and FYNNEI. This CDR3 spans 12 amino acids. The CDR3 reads CASRDGNQPQHF. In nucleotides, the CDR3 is TGTGCCAGCAGGGACGGCAATCAGCCCCAGCATTTT.

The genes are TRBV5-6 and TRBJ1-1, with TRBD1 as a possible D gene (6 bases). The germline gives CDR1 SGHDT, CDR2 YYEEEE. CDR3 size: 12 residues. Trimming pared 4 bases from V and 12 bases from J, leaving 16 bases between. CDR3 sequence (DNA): TGTGCCAGCAGCATGGGAACAGGGAGGTCTTTCTTT. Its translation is CASSMGTGRSFF.

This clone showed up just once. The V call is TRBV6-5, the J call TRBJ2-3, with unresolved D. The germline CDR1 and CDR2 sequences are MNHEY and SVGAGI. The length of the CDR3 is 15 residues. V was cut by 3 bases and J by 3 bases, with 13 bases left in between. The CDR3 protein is CASSYSAVGTDTQYF. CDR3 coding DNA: TGTGCCAGCAGTTATTCAGCCGTTGGGACAGATACGCAGTATTTT.

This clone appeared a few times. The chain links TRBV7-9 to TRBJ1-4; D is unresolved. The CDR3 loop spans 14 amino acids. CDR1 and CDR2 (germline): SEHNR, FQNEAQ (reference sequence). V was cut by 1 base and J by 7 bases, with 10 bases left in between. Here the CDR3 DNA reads TGTGCCAGCAGCTTAGAATGGGGTCGTGAAAAACTGTTTTTT. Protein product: CASSLEWGREKLFF.

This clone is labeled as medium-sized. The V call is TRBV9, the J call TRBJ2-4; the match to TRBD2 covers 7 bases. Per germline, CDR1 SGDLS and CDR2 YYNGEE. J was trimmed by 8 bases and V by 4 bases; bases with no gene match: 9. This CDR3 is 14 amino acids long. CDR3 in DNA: TGTGCCAGCAGCCCCAGCGGGGTGAGGGACATTCAGTACTTC. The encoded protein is CASSPSGVRDIQYF.

The CDR3 nucleotides are TGTGCCAGCAGTGACAGGGGCACAGATACGCAGTATTTT. The encoded protein is CASSDRGTDTQYF. The J gene is TRBJ2-3, the V gene TRBV6-4; D not certain. Germline loops: CDR1 MRHNA, CDR2 SNTAGT. V was trimmed by 2 bases and J by 1 base, leaving 4 bases between them. The CDR3 is 13 amino acids.